A selection of T cell receptor beta chains follows, all from one sample in a study of blood T cell repertoires in COVID-19. Assay used: immunoSEQ multiplex PCR; TCRdb lists only in-frame clones, some missing. The data contain 200,000 to 250,000 clones, roughly nine tenths of them singletons. Sequencing input: peripheral blood. Every receptor here comes from a woman under 30 who had recovered from COVID-19. Each CDR3 is given with its conserved first and last residue. A D gene is named only where the DNA matches it firmly. Clone size is stated in some rows and not others, as once, few, many or a class when expanded.

v_call	d_call	clone_size	j_call	cdr3_nt	cdr3_aa
TRBV6-1	.	.	TRBJ2-7	TGTGCCAGCAGTGAAACAGCGGAGTACGAGCAGTACTTC	CASSETAEYEQYF
TRBV5-6	TRBD2	.	TRBJ2-7	TGTGCCAGCAGCTTGCGTGCTGGGACTAGATCCTACGAGCAGTACTTC	CASSLRAGTRSYEQYF
TRBV10-2	TRBD1	.	TRBJ1-5	TGCGCCACCGGGACAGGTAATCAGCCCCAGCATTTT	CATGTGNQPQHF
TRBV11-2	.	.	TRBJ1-2	TGTGCCAGCAGCGTGGGGGGGAGCAACTATGGCTACACCTTC	CASSVGGSNYGYTF
TRBV12-3/TRBV12-4	TRBD2	few	TRBJ2-1	TGTGCCAGCAGTCCCGCCCTAGCGGGTGAGCAGTTCTTC	CASSPALAGEQFF
TRBV29-1	.	.	TRBJ2-1	TGCAGCGTTCCCCGGGTGTCGGGAAGAAATGAGCAGTTCTTC	CSVPRVSGRNEQFF
TRBV30	TRBD2	.	TRBJ2-2	TGTGCCTGGAGTGTACCAGAGCGGGGGGACACCGGGGAGCTGTTTTTT	CAWSVPERGDTGELFF
TRBV2	.	.	TRBJ1-5	TGTGCCAGCAGTCCCCGAGTGGTTAAGAATAGCAATCAGCCCCAGCATTTT	CASSPRVVKNSNQPQHF
TRBV7-3	TRBD1	.	TRBJ2-7	TGTGCCAGCAGCTTTACCGGGACAGGGGTCCACGAGCAGTACTTC	CASSFTGTGVHEQYF
TRBV5-1	TRBD1	few	TRBJ1-3	TGCGCCAACCCTGACAGGGCTGGAAACACCATATATTTT	CANPDRAGNTIYF
TRBV9	.	.	TRBJ1-1	TGTGCCAGCAGCTTAGAGTGGACAGCGAACACTGAAGCTTTCTTT	CASSLEWTANTEAFF